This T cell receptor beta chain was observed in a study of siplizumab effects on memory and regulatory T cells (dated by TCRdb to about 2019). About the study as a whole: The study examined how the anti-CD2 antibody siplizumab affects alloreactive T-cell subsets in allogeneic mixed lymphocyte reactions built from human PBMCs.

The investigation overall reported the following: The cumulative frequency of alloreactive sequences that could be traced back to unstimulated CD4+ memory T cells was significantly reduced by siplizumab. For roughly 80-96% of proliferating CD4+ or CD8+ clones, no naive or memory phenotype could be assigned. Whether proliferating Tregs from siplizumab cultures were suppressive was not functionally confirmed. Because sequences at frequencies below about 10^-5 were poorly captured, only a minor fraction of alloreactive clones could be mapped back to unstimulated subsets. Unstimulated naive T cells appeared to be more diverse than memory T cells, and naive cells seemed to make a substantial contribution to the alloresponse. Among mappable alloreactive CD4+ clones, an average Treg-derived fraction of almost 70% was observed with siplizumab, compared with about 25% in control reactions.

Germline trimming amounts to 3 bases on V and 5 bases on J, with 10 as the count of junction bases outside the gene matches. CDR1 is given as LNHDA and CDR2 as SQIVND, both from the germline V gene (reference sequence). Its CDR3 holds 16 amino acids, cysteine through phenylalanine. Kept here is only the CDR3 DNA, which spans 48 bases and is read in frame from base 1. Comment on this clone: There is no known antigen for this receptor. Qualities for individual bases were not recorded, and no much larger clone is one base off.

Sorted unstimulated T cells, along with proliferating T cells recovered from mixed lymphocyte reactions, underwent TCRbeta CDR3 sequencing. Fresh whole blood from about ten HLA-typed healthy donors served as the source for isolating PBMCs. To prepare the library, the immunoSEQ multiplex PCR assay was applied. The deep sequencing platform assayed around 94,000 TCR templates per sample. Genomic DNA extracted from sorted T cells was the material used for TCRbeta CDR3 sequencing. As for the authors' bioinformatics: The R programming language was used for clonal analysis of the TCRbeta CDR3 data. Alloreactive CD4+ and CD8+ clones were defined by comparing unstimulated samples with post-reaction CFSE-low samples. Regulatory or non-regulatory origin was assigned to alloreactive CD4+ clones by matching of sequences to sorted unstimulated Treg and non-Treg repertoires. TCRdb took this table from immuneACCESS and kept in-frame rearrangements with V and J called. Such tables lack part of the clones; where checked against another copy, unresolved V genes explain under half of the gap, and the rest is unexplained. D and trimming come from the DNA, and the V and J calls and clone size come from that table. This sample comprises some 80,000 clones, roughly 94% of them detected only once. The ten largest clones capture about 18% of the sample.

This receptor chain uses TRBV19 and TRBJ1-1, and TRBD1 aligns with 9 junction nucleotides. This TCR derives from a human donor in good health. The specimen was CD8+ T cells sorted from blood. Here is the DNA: TGTGCCAGTAGTATTGATGACAGGGGGAGAAGGACTGAAGCTTTCTTT. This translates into CASSIDDRGRRTEAFF. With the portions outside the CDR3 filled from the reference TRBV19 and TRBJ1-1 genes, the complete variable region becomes DGGITQSPKYLFRKEGQNVTLSCEQNLNHDAMYWYRQDPGQGLRLIYYSQIVNDFQKGDIAEGYSVSREKKESFPLTVTSAQKNPTAFYLCASSIDDRGRRTEAFFGQGTRLTVV.